Each of the 14 T cell receptor beta chains below was sequenced from the same sample in a study of blood T cell repertoires in COVID-19. Assay: immunoSEQ multiplex PCR; the TCRdb copy retains only in-frame clones and omits some. The data show roughly 350,000 clones, more than 85% seen once. The sample comprised PBMCs or T cells enriched from blood (not recorded which). Receptors originate from a woman in her twenties or thirties who had recovered from COVID-19.

This chain connects TRBV5-1 to TRBJ2-3; 9 bases are a match to TRBD2. In germline, CDR1 is SGHRS, CDR2 YFSETQ. This CDR3 has 15 residues. V dropped 4 bases and J dropped 6; count of bases not matched to a gene: 9. The DNA for the CDR3 is TGCGCCAGCAGCGTAGAGGGGACTAGCTTTGATACGCAGTATTTT. This encodes CASSVEGTSFDTQYF.

This chain connects TRBV9 to TRBJ1-5, with D unclear. Trimming shortened V by 3 bases and J by 4 bases, and 8 bases separated the two germline ends. Germline V CDR1 and CDR2: SGDLS, YYNGEE. There are 13 residues in the CDR3. In DNA, the CDR3 is TGTGCCAGCAGCGACGGGGAGAATCAGCCCCAGCATTTT. Translating gives CASSDGENQPQHF.

This clone was seen a few times. The chain combines TRBV27 with TRBJ2-2; 8 nucleotides line up with TRBD2. The V gene end was trimmed by 3 bases and the J gene end by 1 base; junction bases not matched to a gene: 4. Germline V gives CDR1 MNHEY, CDR2 SMNVEV (reference sequence). CDR3 length equals 16 residues. Written as DNA, the CDR3 is TGTGCCAGCAGTTTCAATCTAGCGGGGAACACCGGGGAGCTGTTTTTT. This translates into CASSFNLAGNTGELFF.

V gene TRBV2 combines with J gene TRBJ2-7; 14 bases fit TRBD2. Germline assignment: CDR1 SNHLY and CDR2 FYNNEI. The length of the CDR3 is 17 residues. V lost 6 bases and J lost 5; bases outside the gene matches: 12. CDR3 amino acids: CASRPGLAGVKFDEQYF. For the CDR3, the DNA is TGTGCCAGCAGGCCGGGACTAGCGGGAGTGAAGTTCGACGAGCAGTACTTC.

V and J are TRBV15 and TRBJ1-4; possibly TRBD1 for D (6 bases). The CDR3 spans 15 residues. V was clipped by 0 bases and J by 7 bases, with 12 bases between them. Germline-derived CDR1 and CDR2 are LNHNV and YYDKDF (reference sequence). The CDR3 loop is CATSRDRGSAEKLFF. DNA for the CDR3: TGTGCCACCAGCAGAGACAGGGGTAGCGCTGAAAAACTGTTTTTT. The whole variable domain, remainder taken from reference TRBV15 and TRBJ1-4, is DAMVIQNPRYQVTQFGKPVTLSCSQTLNHNVMYWYQQKSSQAPKLLFHYYDKDFNNEADTPDNFQSRRPNTSFCFLDIRSPGLGDTAMYLCATSRDRGSAEKLFFGSGTQLSVL.

The chain couples TRBV5-5 to TRBJ2-5; possible D gene TRBD1, 6 bases. The ends were cut back, 6 bases at V and 1 base at J, with 13 bases in the middle. CDR3 size: 14 residues. In germline, CDR1 is SGHKS, CDR2 YYEKEE (reference sequence). The CDR3 region is CASTLGATQETQYF. The CDR3 coding sequence is TGTGCCAGCACCCTGGGGGCCACCCAAGAGACCCAGTACTTC.

J is TRBJ1-1 and V is TRBV2; no reliable D call. Germline values: CDR1 SNHLY, CDR2 FYNNEI. With 5 bases removed from V and 1 base from J, the gap between germline ends came to 8 bases. The CDR3 is made up of 13 amino acids. DNA of the CDR3: TGTGCCAGCAGTCCTCAGGCGAACACTGAAGCTTTCTTT. As protein: CASSPQANTEAFF. Combining the CDR3 with reference TRBV2 and TRBJ1-1 gives the whole variable domain EPEVTQTPSHQVTQMGQEVILRCVPISNHLYFYWYRQILGQKVEFLVSFYNNEISEKSEIFDDQFSVERPDGSNFTLKIRSTKLEDSAMYFCASSPQANTEAFFGQGTRLTVV.

The chain has TRBV2 and TRBJ1-4, with 7 bases aligning to TRBD1. The CDR3 totals 14 residues. The V gene end was trimmed by 8 bases and the J gene end by 4 bases; junction bases not matched to a gene: 7. Germline V gene sequence: CDR1 SNHLY, CDR2 FYNNEI. CDR3 bases: TGTGCCAGCCTACCGGGACAGCTTAATGAAAAACTGTTTTTT. Its translation is CASLPGQLNEKLFF.

This clone occurred a few times. This chain links TRBV4-1 with TRBJ1-3; D uncertain. CDR1 is MGHRA and CDR2 is YSYEKL in the germline V gene. V lost 2 bases, J lost 0 bases, and 8 bases lay in between. The length of the CDR3 is 15 residues. In DNA, the CDR3 is TGCGCCAGCAGCCAACCAGGTAACTCTGGAAACACCATATATTTT. The encoded protein is CASSQPGNSGNTIYF.

The chain combines TRBV30 with TRBJ1-2; D not certain. This CDR3 has 13 amino acids. CDR1 and CDR2 from the germline V gene are GTSNPN and SVGIG (reference sequence). V lost 0 bases, J lost 6 bases, and 11 bases lay in between. CDR3 amino acids: CAWSVQWGDGYTF. In DNA, the CDR3 is TGTGCCTGGAGTGTACAGTGGGGAGATGGCTACACCTTC. Drawing the rest from reference TRBV30 and TRBJ1-2, the complete variable domain is SQTIHQWPATLVQPVGSPLSLECTVEGTSNPNLYWYRQAAGRGLQLLFYSVGIGQISSEVPQNLSASRPQDRQFILSSKKLLLSDSGFYLCAWSVQWGDGYTFGSGTRLTVV.

The chain is built from TRBV4-2 and TRBJ2-7; no reliable D call. V gave up 6 bases and J gave up 4 bases, with 7 bases separating them. The CDR3 covers 11 residues. Per the germline V gene, CDR1 is LGHNA and CDR2 is YNFKEQ. The CDR3 nucleotides read TGTGCCAGCAGTCACGGGTACGAGCAGTACTTC. It specifies CASSHGYEQYF.

The chain is built from TRBV7-6 and TRBJ2-7; the match to TRBD1 covers 10 bases. This CDR3 has 15 residues. V trimming: 5 bases; J trimming: 3 bases; junction bases outside the gene matches: 7. Germline CDR1 is SGHVS and CDR2 is FNYEAQ. CDR3 residues: CASSGGQGELYEQYF. The CDR3 DNA is TGTGCCAGCAGCGGCGGACAGGGGGAGCTCTACGAGCAGTACTTC.

The V gene is TRBV19, the J gene TRBJ1-2; possible D gene TRBD1, 6 bases. Germline CDR1 and CDR2: LNHDA and SQIVND (reference sequence). The CDR3 runs to 15 residues. With 4 bases removed from V and 0 bases from J, the gap between germline ends came to 12 bases. CDR3: CASSTPDSANYGYTF. In DNA form, the CDR3 reads TGTGCCAGTAGTACCCCGGACAGCGCTAACTATGGCTACACCTTC.

The chain has TRBV30 and TRBJ1-1, with D perhaps TRBD1 (5 bases). Germline V gene sequence: CDR1 GTSNPN, CDR2 SVGIG (reference sequence). The CDR3 is 15 residues long. With 2 bases removed from V and 1 base from J, the gap between germline ends came to 14 bases. The CDR3 reads CAWSPRATGNTEAFF. The CDR3 DNA reads as TGTGCCTGGAGTCCTAGGGCTACAGGGAACACTGAAGCTTTCTTT.